The 16 T cell receptor beta chains below all came from one sample that was sequenced in a study of human T cells and chemical hapten exposure. As for time point: pre-sensitization, week 0. Treatment: therapeutic diphenylcyclopropenone sensitization with weekly scalp DPC. TCRdb redid the calling of the RACE reads with MiXCR, one entry per CDR3 protein. The profile shows fewer than 60,000 distinct CDR3 sequences, around 11% of them singletons. The specimen comprised whole blood, sampled in connection with sensitization to the hapten diphenylcyclopropenone (DPC). These receptors were obtained from a middle-aged woman with alopecia areata. Some clones in this sample may be carry-over from other donors' samples.

This clonotype has a count of ten or more. J is TRBJ1-6 and V is TRBV30, with 9 bases aligning to TRBD1. The CDR3 contains 14 residues. The V and J ends lost 2 bases and 10 bases, in that order; junction bases with no gene match: 6. Germline V gene lookup returns CDR1 GTSNPN and CDR2 SVGIG (reference sequence). The CDR3 spells CAWSTGQGTSPLHF. The CDR3, as DNA: TGTGCCTGGAGTACCGGACAGGGGACCTCACCCCTCCACTTT.

The V gene is TRBV28, the J gene TRBJ2-7; 8 bases fit TRBD1. From germline, CDR1 is MDHEN and CDR2 SYDVKM. There are 15 residues in the CDR3. V lost 5 bases, J lost 6 bases, and 12 bases stayed unmatched. The CDR3 DNA reads TGTGCCAGCAGTCCCTCCGGGACAGGTCCTTCCGAGCAGTACTTC. Protein sequence: CASSPSGTGPSEQYF.

This clonotype was seen at least ten times. The J gene is TRBJ1-5, the V gene TRBV12-3 or TRBV12-4; 7 bases match TRBD1. This CDR3 has 13 amino acids. V trimming: 5 bases; J trimming: 3 bases; junction bases outside the gene matches: 1. In DNA, the CDR3 is TGTGCCAGCAGTACAGGGGACAATCAGCCCCAGCATTTT. This translates into CASSTGDNQPQHF.

The table lists this clonotype with a count of one. The rearrangement joins TRBV5-1 to TRBJ1-3; D unresolved. Germline V gives CDR1 SGHRS, CDR2 YFSETQ. The length of the CDR3 is 13 residues. The CDR3 DNA is TGCGCTTCAGCAGCGTACTCTGGAAACACCATATATTTT. Encoded protein: CASAAYSGNTIYF. Full variable domain (remainder filled in from reference TRBV5-1 and TRBJ1-3): KAGVTQTPRYLIKTRGQQVTLSCSPISGHRSVSWYQQTPGQGLQFLFEYFSETQRNKGNFPGRFSGRQFSNSRSEMNVSTLELGDSALYLCASAAYSGNTIYFGEGSWLTVV.

The chain joins TRBV30 to TRBJ2-5; 8 bases match TRBD2. Trimming took 4 bases from V and 1 from J; bases not matched to a gene: 8. The length of the CDR3 is 15 residues. CDR1 GTSNPN and CDR2 SVGIG come from the germline V gene (reference sequence). The CDR3 loop is CAWTSNGGGQETQYF. CDR3 DNA sequence: TGTGCCTGGACCTCCAACGGGGGGGGCCAAGAGACCCAGTACTTC.

This clonotype was observed once. The chain recombines TRBV7-2 with TRBJ2-3, with 8 bases identical to TRBD1. Germline loops: CDR1 SGHTA, CDR2 FQGNSA. The CDR3 is 15 residues long. Germline trimming cut 5 bases from V and 3 bases from J; bases unmatched to any gene: 7. CDR3 sequence: CASSRAGQGTDTQYF. The CDR3 coding sequence is TGTGCCAGCAGCAGAGCCGGACAGGGTACAGATACGCAGTATTTT.

This clonotype occurred many times. The chain is built from TRBV6-2 or TRBV6-3 and TRBJ2-5, with unresolved D. The CDR3 consists of 9 residues. Looked up from germline, CDR1 is MNHEY and CDR2 is SVGEGT. Trimming shortened V by 6 bases and J by 6 bases, and 2 bases separated the two germline ends. The CDR3 sequence: CASSQTQYF. The CDR3 DNA reads as TGTGCCAGCAGCCAGACCCAGTACTTC.

This clonotype turned up a few times. The V and J genes are TRBV7-2 and TRBJ2-5; D is ambiguous. Germline V CDR1 and CDR2: SGHTA, FQGNSA. V lost 3 bases and J 4 bases, leaving 6 bases between the germline ends. The CDR3 sequence is 12 residues long. CDR3 in amino acids: CASSFYGETQYF. The CDR3 DNA reads TGTGCCAGCAGCTTCTACGGAGAGACCCAGTACTTC.

V usage is TRBV20-1 and J usage is TRBJ2-3; 10 bases are a match to TRBD2. The CDR3 runs to 14 residues. Per the germline V gene, CDR1 is DFQATT and CDR2 is SNEGSKA (reference sequence). V lost 2 bases and J lost 4; bases outside the gene matches: 3. The CDR3 protein is CSARPAGGADTQYF. The CDR3 DNA reads TGCAGTGCTAGACCAGCGGGAGGGGCAGATACGCAGTATTTT.

The chain employs TRBV20-1 and TRBJ2-1; a possible D gene is TRBD2 (5 bases). Germline CDR1 DFQATT, CDR2 SNEGSKA (reference sequence). The CDR3 loop spans 14 amino acids. Trimming removed 6 bases at V and 10 bases at J, with 22 bases between. The CDR3 loop reads CSAQPTTRPQEQFF. CDR3 in DNA: TGCAGTGCCCAACCTACCACTAGACCACAAGAGCAGTTCTTC.

This clonotype is categorized as medium-sized. The V gene is TRBV4-3, the J gene TRBJ2-3, with 13 bases that match TRBD2. This CDR3 is 16 amino acids long. Germline CDR1 LGHNA, CDR2 YSLEER. The V segment lost 0 bases and the J segment 4 bases; nucleotides outside the gene matches: 1. Here the CDR3 DNA reads TGCGCCAGCAGCCAAGATGGGACTAGCGGGGCAGATACGCAGTATTTT. It codes for CASSQDGTSGADTQYF.

There are a few counts of this clonotype. The V call is TRBV7-2, the J call TRBJ2-1; D is perhaps TRBD1 (6 bases). V lost 5 bases to trimming and J lost 6 bases, with 14 bases between them. The CDR3 is 14 amino acids. Germline V CDR1 and CDR2: SGHTA, FQGNSA. This CDR3 is CASSQQGSGNEQFF. The CDR3 DNA sequence: TGTGCCAGCAGCCAACAGGGATCGGGCAATGAGCAGTTCTTC.

The V call is TRBV28, the J call TRBJ2-7; D is uncertain. The CDR3 runs 12 residues. V lost 1 base and J 2 bases, leaving 3 bases between the germline ends. Germline loops: CDR1 MDHEN, CDR2 SYDVKM. In DNA form, the CDR3 reads TGTGCCAGCAGTTTATTCACCTACGAGCAGTACTTC. Protein: CASSLFTYEQYF.

This clonotype was picked up many times. The chain combines TRBV20-1 with TRBJ2-5; D unclear. CDR3 size: 15 residues. The ends were cut back, 3 bases at V and 5 bases at J, with 19 bases in the middle. Germline CDR1 reads DFQATT; CDR2 reads SNEGSKA (reference sequence). CDR3 sequence: CSASDPHSSRETQYF. The CDR3 nucleotides are TGCAGTGCTAGTGACCCCCACTCCTCGCGGGAGACCCAGTACTTC.

The gene calls are TRBV29-1 and TRBJ1-2; D gene uncertain. This CDR3 is built from 9 residues. V lost 7 bases and J 6 bases, leaving 6 bases between the germline ends. The V gene's germline CDR1 is SQVTM and CDR2 ANQGSEA. CDR3 DNA sequence: TGCAGCGCCACGGATGGCTACACCTTC. Translation gives CSATDGYTF.

In this sample, this clonotype turned up many times. The chain combines TRBV19 with TRBJ2-5, with D hard to call. V lost 5 bases and J 5 bases, leaving 9 bases between the germline ends. The CDR3 runs 12 residues. Germline CDR1 LNHDA, CDR2 SQIVND (reference sequence). Here the CDR3 reads CASSSSRETQYF. The CDR3, as DNA: TGTGCCAGTAGTTCCAGCCGGGAGACCCAGTACTTC.